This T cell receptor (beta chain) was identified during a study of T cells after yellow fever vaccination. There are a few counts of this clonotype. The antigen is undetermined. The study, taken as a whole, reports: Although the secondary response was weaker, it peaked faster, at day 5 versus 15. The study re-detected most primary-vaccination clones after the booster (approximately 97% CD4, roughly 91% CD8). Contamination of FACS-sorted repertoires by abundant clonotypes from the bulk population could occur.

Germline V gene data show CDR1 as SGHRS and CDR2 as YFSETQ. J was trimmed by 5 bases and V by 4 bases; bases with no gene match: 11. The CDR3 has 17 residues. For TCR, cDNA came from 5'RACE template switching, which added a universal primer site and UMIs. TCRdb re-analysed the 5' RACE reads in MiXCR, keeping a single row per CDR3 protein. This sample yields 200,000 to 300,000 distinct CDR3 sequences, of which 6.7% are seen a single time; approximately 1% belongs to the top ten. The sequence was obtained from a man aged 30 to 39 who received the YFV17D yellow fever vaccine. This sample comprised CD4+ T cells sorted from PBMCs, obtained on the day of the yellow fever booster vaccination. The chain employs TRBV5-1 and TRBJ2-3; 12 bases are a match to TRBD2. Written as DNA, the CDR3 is TGCGCCAGCAGCCGCTCGCGACTAGCGGGGGTTGGAGATACGCAGTATTTT. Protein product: CASSRSRLAGVGDTQYF.